The next 29 T cell receptor beta chains were all read from a single sample in a study of CD8+CD57+ T cells in acquired aplastic anemia. For CDR3 and TCR beta VDJ profiling, genomic DNA was the template used. One entry per CDR3 protein, called by TCRdb with MiXCR from the reads. The profile shows around 200,000 distinct CDR3 sequences, around 50% of them singletons. Sequencing input: sorted CD4+, CD8+, or CD8+CD57+ T cells (not recorded which) from PBMCs. The source is a human donor in good health, serving as a control.

This clonotype was seen ten or more times. This chain uses TRBV6-1 with TRBJ2-5; D perhaps matches TRBD1 (6 bases). This CDR3 region has 13 residues. Germline V gene lookup returns CDR1 MNHNS and CDR2 SASEGT. V dropped 8 bases and J dropped 1 base, with 11 bases sitting between them. The CDR3 spells CASSQGPQETQYF. In DNA, the CDR3 is TGTGCCAGCTCACAGGGTCCCCAAGAGACCCAGTACTTC.

This clonotype was counted at least ten times. V gene TRBV12-3 or TRBV12-4 combines with J gene TRBJ2-1, with TRBD2 matching 7 bases. Unmatched junction bases numbered 9, after V lost 6 bases and J lost 4 bases. This CDR3 region has 15 residues. CDR3 in amino acids: CASSPPTSAYNEQFF. The CDR3 DNA follows: TGTGCCAGCAGCCCGCCTACTAGCGCGTACAATGAGCAGTTCTTC.

Here the CDR3 reads CASSPRGQEGAEAFF. CDR3 sequence (DNA): TGCGCCAGCAGCCCAAGGGGACAGGAAGGAGCTGAAGCTTTCTTT. This sequence joins TRBV10-2 and TRBJ1-1, with TRBD1 identical over 8 bases. V dropped 6 bases and J dropped 6; count of bases not matched to a gene: 12. Germline loops: CDR1 WSHSY, CDR2 SAAADI. The CDR3 runs to 15 residues.

This chain connects TRBV9 to TRBJ2-5; 10 bases line up with TRBD2. V lost 0 bases and J lost 4; bases outside the gene matches: 3. From germline, CDR1 is SGDLS and CDR2 YYNGEE. This CDR3 is built from 15 residues. CDR3 loop: CASSVELAGVETQYF. CDR3 DNA sequence: TGTGCCAGCAGCGTAGAGCTAGCGGGGGTAGAGACCCAGTACTTC.

On this clonotype: Its ends do not fully match the called genes, so a read error is possible. J is TRBJ2-5 and V is TRBV15, with 7 nucleotides matching TRBD2. The germline V gene encodes CDR1 LNHNV and CDR2 YYDKDF (reference sequence). The length of the CDR3 is 16 residues. The CDR3 spells CAISRALAEAAETQYF. CDR3 nucleotide sequence: TGTGCCATCAGCAGAGCCCTAGCGGAGGCGGCGGAGACCCAGTACTTC.

Note on this clonotype: The junction and the germline gene differ at one end; a read error may be behind it. The chain links TRBV7-2 to TRBJ1-3; tentatively, D is TRBD1 (5 bases). The CDR3 covers 13 residues. Germline V gene lookup returns CDR1 SGHTA and CDR2 FQGNSA. The CDR3 coding sequence is TGTGCCAGCAGCGAAGGGACTGGAAACGCCATATATTTT. It is translated as CASSEGTGNAIYF. Based on the CDR3 plus reference TRBV7-2 and TRBJ1-3, the full variable domain is GAGVSQSPSNKVTEKGKDVELRCDPISGHTALYWYRQSLGQGLEFLIYFQGNSAPDKSGLPSDRFSAERTGGSVSTLTIQRTQQEDSAVYLCASSEGTGNAIYFGEGSWLTVV.

This clonotype has just a few counts. This chain connects TRBV5-8 to TRBJ2-7, with 7 bases identical to TRBD1. CDR3 size: 14 residues. Germline CDR1 is SGHTS and CDR2 is YDEGEE. Germline trimming cut 0 bases from V and 6 bases from J; bases unmatched to any gene: 6. CDR3 nucleotide sequence: TGTGCCAGCAGCTTGGTGACAGGGAGAGGCGAGCAGTACTTC. Amino acids: CASSLVTGRGEQYF.

This clonotype was recorded many times. V gene TRBV19 combines with J gene TRBJ2-2; D is possibly TRBD1 (6 bases). The germline V gene has CDR1 LNHDA and CDR2 SQIVND (reference sequence). This CDR3 has 13 residues. The V and J ends lost 8 bases and 4 bases respectively, with 11 bases between them. The CDR3 DNA reads as TGTGCCAGTCTCGACAGGTCCACCGGGGAGCTGTTTTTT. Translated, it gives CASLDRSTGELFF. The variable domain in full, with the rest retrieved from reference TRBV19 and TRBJ2-2, is DGGITQSPKYLFRKEGQNVTLSCEQNLNHDAMYWYRQDPGQGLRLIYYSQIVNDFQKGDIAEGYSVSREKKESFPLTVTSAQKNPTAFYLCASLDRSTGELFFGEGSRLTVL.

J is TRBJ2-1 and V is TRBV19; D might be TRBD2 (6 bases). The length of the CDR3 is 14 residues. V was clipped by 1 base and J by 4 bases, with 8 bases between them. Germline lookup yields CDR1 LNHDA and CDR2 SQIVND (reference sequence). The CDR3, as DNA: TGTGCCAGTAGTATAGGGGGGGAATACAATGAGCAGTTCTTC. Residues: CASSIGGEYNEQFF.

The chain employs TRBV7-2 and TRBJ2-3; TRBD2 aligns across 9 bases. This CDR3 contains 17 residues. Germline V gene sequence: CDR1 SGHTA, CDR2 FQGNSA. Trimming took 5 bases from V and 1 from J; bases not matched to a gene: 10. CDR3: CASSPHPAGGRTDTQYF. The CDR3 coding sequence is TGTGCCAGCAGCCCACACCCAGCGGGGGGCCGCACAGATACGCAGTATTTT.

This clonotype was seen at least ten times. The V call is TRBV12-5, the J call TRBJ1-1, with no clear D. V was trimmed by 7 bases and J by 0 bases, leaving 3 bases between them. CDR1 and CDR2 from the germline V gene are LGHNT and FRNRAP. The length of the CDR3 is 11 residues. As DNA, the CDR3 is TGTGCTAGTGCCCTGAACACTGAAGCTTTCTTT. Protein: CASALNTEAFF.

A word on this clonotype: This may arise from a read error, as a much more abundant clone is one base away. The chain has TRBV5-1 and TRBJ1-1, with a tentative D call TRBD1 (6 bases). The germline V gene has CDR1 SGHRS and CDR2 YFSETQ. CDR3 size: 16 residues. Trimming shortened V by 4 bases and J by 8 bases, and 24 bases separated the two germline ends. This CDR3 is CASSQGGFGGREEAFF. Here the CDR3 DNA reads TGCGCCAGCAGCCAAGGGGGGTTCGGGGGTCGAGAAGAAGCTTTCTTT.

This clonotype was counted ten times or more. This chain connects TRBV5-1 to TRBJ1-2; D perhaps matches TRBD1 (5 bases). V was shortened by 0 bases and J by 1 base, with 19 bases between the two germline ends. Germline CDR1 is SGHRS and CDR2 is YFSETQ. There are 18 residues in the CDR3. CDR3 DNA sequence: TGCGCCAGCAGCTTGGAAAATACTATGGGGCGGATTAACTATGGCTACACCTTC. Protein: CASSLENTMGRINYGYTF.

This clonotype was counted ten times or more. The genes are TRBV7-9 and TRBJ1-2; the match to TRBD1 covers 7 bases. Germline values: CDR1 SEHNR, CDR2 FQNEAQ (reference sequence). After removal of 11 bases from V and 5 bases from J, the junction contained 5 bases not matched to a gene. The CDR3 length is 11 residues. This CDR3 is CAVGGDYGYTF. CDR3 sequence (DNA): TGTGCCGTAGGGGGCGATTATGGCTACACCTTC. The full variable domain, in which reference TRBV7-9 and TRBJ1-2 provide the parts outside the CDR3, is DTGVSQNPRHKITKRGQNVTFRCDPISEHNRLYWYRQTLGQGPEFLTYFQNEAQLEKSRLLSDRFSAERPKGSFSTLEIQRTEQGDSAMYLCAVGGDYGYTFGSGTRLTVV.

This chain uses TRBV9 with TRBJ2-5, with D tentatively TRBD2 (5 bases). CDR3 length: 16 amino acids. CDR1 is SGDLS, CDR2 YYNGEE, per germline. Trimming removed 0 bases from V and 5 bases from J, with 17 bases in between. CDR3 nucleotide sequence: TGTGCCAGCAGCGTAGCTCTTCGGGAATTTGATGAGACCCAGTACTTC. This sequence encodes CASSVALREFDETQYF.

As to this clonotype: One end of the junction is discordant with germline, which a read error may explain. V and J are TRBV7-9 and TRBJ2-1; 16 nucleotides match TRBD2. Germline CDR1 reads SEHNR; CDR2 reads FQNEAQ (reference sequence). The CDR3 has 21 amino acids. The CDR3 DNA reads as TGTGCCAGCAGCTTAGCACGTTTATTAGGGACTAGCGGGAGGGCCATGGATGAGCAGTCCTTC. Translating gives CASSLARLLGTSGRAMDEQSF. The complete variable domain, with remaining parts taken from reference TRBV7-9 and TRBJ2-1, reads DTGVSQNPRHKITKRGQNVTFRCDPISEHNRLYWYRQTLGQGPEFLTYFQNEAQLEKSRLLSDRFSAERPKGSFSTLEIQRTEQGDSAMYLCASSLARLLGTSGRAMDEQSFGPGTRLTVL.

The table lists this clonotype with a few counts. The chain employs TRBV20-1 and TRBJ2-7; 10 bases align to TRBD1. Germline CDR1 DFQATT, CDR2 SNEGSKA (reference sequence). This CDR3 comprises 18 residues. V dropped 2 bases and J dropped 0; count of bases not matched to a gene: 13. DNA of the CDR3: TGCAGTGCTAGACTACACTCCGCCGGGACAGGGGTCTCCTACGAGCAGTACTTC. This gives the protein CSARLHSAGTGVSYEQYF.

The chain uses TRBV9 and TRBJ1-2; no definite D call. The CDR3 contains 12 residues. Germline CDR1 is SGDLS and CDR2 is YYNGEE. The ends were cut back, 0 bases at V and 8 bases at J, with 8 bases in the middle. The CDR3 reads CASSVGLYGYTF. The CDR3 nucleotides are TGTGCCAGCAGCGTAGGGCTTTACGGCTACACCTTC.

This clonotype showed up many times. The V and J genes are TRBV30 and TRBJ1-4; D is uncertain. The CDR3 sequence is 12 residues long. Trimming took 5 bases from V and 7 from J, leaving 11 bases between them. From germline, CDR1 is GTSNPN and CDR2 SVGIG (reference sequence). CDR3 loop: CAWDEGPEKLFF. The CDR3 DNA reads TGTGCCTGGGATGAGGGCCCTGAAAAACTGTTTTTT.

Notes on this clonotype: This may stem from a read error, because a much larger clone lies one nucleotide away. V and J are TRBV11-2 and TRBJ2-3; no clear D. The germline V and J ends were trimmed by 10 bases and 4 bases, with 15 bases remaining between them. Germline V CDR1 and CDR2: SGHAT, FQNNGV. This CDR3 is 13 amino acids long. The CDR3 here is CANGPSGADTQYF. CDR3 nucleotide sequence: TGTGCCAACGGACCGTCTGGCGCAGATACGCAGTATTTT.

This clonotype appeared many times. The chain is built from TRBV20-1 and TRBJ1-4, with a tentative D call TRBD1 (6 bases). This CDR3 spans 16 amino acids. From germline, CDR1 is DFQATT and CDR2 SNEGSKA (reference sequence). V lost 3 bases to trimming and J lost 7 bases, with 21 bases between them. The CDR3 sequence: CSARRFTQGTGEKLFF. The DNA of the CDR3 is TGCAGTGCTAGGAGGTTTACACAGGGAACGGGTGAAAAACTGTTTTTT.

This clonotype was recorded many times. The chain links TRBV28 to TRBJ2-1; a possible D gene is TRBD1 (6 bases). The CDR3 is 16 amino acids. Trimming left V 5 bases short and J 3 bases short, with 17 bases between. From germline, CDR1 is MDHEN and CDR2 SYDVKM. The CDR3 spells CASSVPGQGIYNEQFF. Written as DNA, the CDR3 is TGTGCCAGCAGTGTACCGGGGCAGGGGATCTACAATGAGCAGTTCTTC.

With regard to this clonotype: No conserved phenylalanine or tryptophan ends this CDR3, so it is likely a read error. The limits of the CDR3 on the DNA are not certain, so only TCRdb's listed CDR3 is given. The chain has TRBV7-9 and TRBJ1-1. Counting both end residues, the CDR3 totals 8 amino acids. Germline V gene data show CDR1 as SEHNR and CDR2 as FQNEAQ (reference sequence). CDR3 sequence: CASSLTSL.

As for this clonotype: A junction boundary mismatches the germline segment, possibly from a read error. The rearrangement joins TRBV6-2 or TRBV6-3 to TRBJ2-7; 15 bases are shared with TRBD2. CDR1 and CDR2 from the germline V gene are MNHEY and SVGEGT. The CDR3 length is 14 residues. The CDR3 reads CASSPGTSGGSLAF. The CDR3 DNA follows: TGTGCCAGCAGCCCTGGGACTAGCGGGGGGAGTTTGGCTTTC.

V usage is TRBV25-1 and J usage is TRBJ1-5, with D maybe TRBD1 (5 bases). Germline assignment: CDR1 MGHDK and CDR2 SYGVNS. Trimming removed 3 bases from V and 2 bases from J, with 8 bases in between. The CDR3 totals 14 residues. The CDR3 nucleotides read TGTGCCAGCAGTGATCAGGGCGGCAATCAGCCCCAGCATTTT. Translating it yields CASSDQGGNQPQHF.

The CDR3 DNA reads TGTGCCAGCAGTGCGGGCGTCAGGGGGCCCCAGCATTTT. Translating it yields CASSAGVRGPQHF. This chain connects TRBV2 to TRBJ1-5; a possible D gene is TRBD1 (6 bases). Looked up from germline, CDR1 is SNHLY and CDR2 is FYNNEI. V lost 4 bases to trimming and J lost 9 bases, with 13 bases between them. There are 13 residues in the CDR3.

This clonotype was counted between two and nine times. The chain employs TRBV28 and TRBJ1-1; 7 nucleotides line up with TRBD1. With V trimmed by 4 bases and J by 0 bases, 5 bases remained unmatched. The CDR3 totals 15 residues. Germline assignment: CDR1 MDHEN and CDR2 SYDVKM. The DNA of the CDR3 is TGTGCCAGCAGTTCAGCAGGGGGGATGAACACTGAAGCTTTCTTT. Residues: CASSSAGGMNTEAFF.

This clonotype has just a few counts. As DNA, the CDR3 is TGCAGCGTCGAAACTAGCGGGGGGGCTGGAGAGACCCAGTACTTC. This codes for CSVETSGGAGETQYF. V usage is TRBV29-1 and J usage is TRBJ2-5; 13 bases match TRBD2. After removal of 6 bases from V and 4 bases from J, the junction contained 8 bases not matched to a gene. The CDR3 is 15 amino acids. Germline values: CDR1 SQVTM, CDR2 ANQGSEA.

The chain employs TRBV19 and TRBJ2-5; TRBD1 agrees at 7 bases. The DNA end is more similar to TRBJ2-1, so the J call may be wrong. The CDR3 consists of 15 residues. CDR1 and CDR2 from the germline V gene are LNHDA and SQIVND (reference sequence). CDR3 in amino acids: CASSITGTAYNEQFF. The CDR3 nucleotides are TGTGCCAGTAGTATAACCGGGACAGCCTACAATGAGCAGTTCTTC.